This is a list of T cell receptor beta chains from one sample in a study of ipilimumab plus nivolumab after autologous stem cell transplantation. Assay: immunoSEQ multiplex PCR; the TCRdb copy retains only in-frame clones and omits some. Seen here are about 84,000 clones, nearly 85% observed once, and the top ten hold 2% to 2.5%. This sample comprised PBMCs, obtained in a trial of ipilimumab plus nivolumab as post-transplant consolidation. The receptors were sampled from a male donor with diffuse large B-cell lymphoma. Both conserved end residues are part of each CDR3. Fields, in order: D gene, J gene, V gene, clone size, CDR3 DNA, CDR3 protein. D genes are given only for firm matches. Clone size is stated in some rows and not others, as once, few, many or a class when expanded.

d_call: TRBD1
j_call: TRBJ1-2
v_call: TRBV6-1
clone_size: once
cdr3_nt: TGTGCCAGCAGTAGGGACAGCTCTAACTATGGCTACACCTTC
cdr3_aa: CASSRDSSNYGYTF

d_call: -
j_call: TRBJ1-1
v_call: TRBV18
clone_size: once
cdr3_nt: TGTGCCAGCTCACTCATTAGGCCAGGGGCGCGGACTGAAGCTTTCTTT
cdr3_aa: CASSLIRPGARTEAFF

d_call: -
j_call: TRBJ1-2
v_call: TRBV7-2
clone_size: -
cdr3_nt: TGTGCCAGCAGCTTCCACAGGGAAGGGGGAAGTGGCTACACCTTC
cdr3_aa: CASSFHREGGSGYTF

d_call: TRBD1
j_call: TRBJ1-2
v_call: TRBV28
clone_size: -
cdr3_nt: TGTGCCAGCAGCCGGACAGGGGAATTGGTTAATGGCTACACCTTC
cdr3_aa: CASSRTGELVNGYTF

d_call: -
j_call: TRBJ2-1
v_call: TRBV18
clone_size: -
cdr3_nt: TGTGCCAGCTCATCGGACACCTTCAATGAGCAGTTCTTC
cdr3_aa: CASSSDTFNEQFF

d_call: -
j_call: TRBJ1-1
v_call: TRBV2
clone_size: -
cdr3_nt: TGTGCCAGCAGTGAAGAAGGGTCCACAGGTTTCTTT
cdr3_aa: CASSEEGSTGFF

d_call: -
j_call: TRBJ1-2
v_call: TRBV15
clone_size: once
cdr3_nt: TGTGCCACCAGCAGAGACTATCAAGGGGGATTTGGCTACACCTTC
cdr3_aa: CATSRDYQGGFGYTF

d_call: TRBD2
j_call: TRBJ2-5
v_call: TRBV10-2
clone_size: -
cdr3_nt: TGCGCCAGCAGTGTTTGGCGGGGGGTAGAGACCCAGTACTTC
cdr3_aa: CASSVWRGVETQYF

d_call: TRBD2
j_call: TRBJ2-5
v_call: TRBV4-1
clone_size: -
cdr3_nt: TGCGCCAGCAGCCCGGCAGGGACTACCAGAGAGACCCAGTACTTC
cdr3_aa: CASSPAGTTRETQYF

d_call: TRBD1
j_call: TRBJ2-5
v_call: TRBV7-9
clone_size: -
cdr3_nt: TGTGCCAGCAGCTTAGAGGGAGTATTGGACAGGGTGTCGGAGACCCAGTACTTC
cdr3_aa: CASSLEGVLDRVSETQYF

d_call: -
j_call: TRBJ2-5
v_call: TRBV13
clone_size: -
cdr3_nt: TGTGCCAGCAGCAAGGGACACTTGCAAGAGACCCAGTACTTC
cdr3_aa: CASSKGHLQETQYF

d_call: -
j_call: TRBJ2-7
v_call: TRBV10-3
clone_size: -
cdr3_nt: TGTGCCATCTCTGTTAAGGGCAGTTCCTTGCTCTACGAGCAGTACTTC
cdr3_aa: CAISVKGSSLLYEQYF

d_call: -
j_call: TRBJ1-3
v_call: TRBV5-1
clone_size: -
cdr3_nt: TGCGCCAGCAGCTCGGACACCGCTGGAAACACCATATATTTT
cdr3_aa: CASSSDTAGNTIYF

d_call: TRBD1
j_call: TRBJ1-1
v_call: TRBV5-6
clone_size: -
cdr3_nt: TGTGCCAGCAGCTCGTGGGGACAGACGAACACTGAAGCTTTCTTT
cdr3_aa: CASSSWGQTNTEAFF

d_call: -
j_call: TRBJ2-3
v_call: TRBV2
clone_size: -
cdr3_nt: TGTGCCAGCAGTGAAGGGCAGGGGCGCACAGATACGCAGTATTTT
cdr3_aa: CASSEGQGRTDTQYF

d_call: TRBD2
j_call: TRBJ2-1
v_call: TRBV29-1
clone_size: -
cdr3_nt: TGCAGCGTTGATAGTCGGATCGGGGGGGCCGGTGAGCAGTTCTTC
cdr3_aa: CSVDSRIGGAGEQFF

d_call: -
j_call: TRBJ2-7
v_call: TRBV5-6
clone_size: -
cdr3_nt: TGTGCCAGCAGCTTGTATGGCGACGAGCAGTACTTC
cdr3_aa: CASSLYGDEQYF

d_call: -
j_call: TRBJ1-1
v_call: TRBV5-5
clone_size: -
cdr3_nt: TGTGCCAGCAGCCGTCAGGGGAACACTGAAGCTTTCTTT
cdr3_aa: CASSRQGNTEAFF

d_call: -
j_call: TRBJ1-5
v_call: TRBV12-5
clone_size: once
cdr3_nt: TGTGCTAGTGGGGAAGGGATCTATAGCAATCAGCCCCAGCATTTT
cdr3_aa: CASGEGIYSNQPQHF

d_call: -
j_call: TRBJ2-1
v_call: TRBV7-9
clone_size: -
cdr3_nt: TGTGCCAGCAGCCCCCGTGGTAGGGGTTCCTACAATGAGCAGTTCTTC
cdr3_aa: CASSPRGRGSYNEQFF

d_call: -
j_call: TRBJ1-2
v_call: TRBV19
clone_size: -
cdr3_nt: TGTGCCAGTAGCCCGTCCAGGGAGGGTGGCTACACCTTC
cdr3_aa: CASSPSREGGYTF

d_call: -
j_call: TRBJ2-5
v_call: TRBV6-5
clone_size: -
cdr3_nt: TGTGCCAGCAGACGACCAGGGGGGCGGCAAGAGACCCAGTACTTC
cdr3_aa: CASRRPGGRQETQYF

d_call: -
j_call: TRBJ2-7
v_call: TRBV5-4
clone_size: once
cdr3_nt: TGTGCCAGCAGCCGTAAAGAGGACGGCACCTACGAGCAGTACTTC
cdr3_aa: CASSRKEDGTYEQYF

d_call: -
j_call: TRBJ2-2
v_call: TRBV7-3
clone_size: -
cdr3_nt: TGTGCCAGCAGAGGGGGTCCTAACACCGGGGAGCTGTTTTTT
cdr3_aa: CASRGGPNTGELFF

d_call: TRBD2
j_call: TRBJ2-3
v_call: TRBV27
clone_size: once
cdr3_nt: TGTGCCAGCAGTTTCGGACTAGCGGGGGTTACGCAGTATTTT
cdr3_aa: CASSFGLAGVTQYF

d_call: -
j_call: TRBJ2-5
v_call: TRBV27
clone_size: -
cdr3_nt: TGTGCCAGCAGTCCGAGACAGAGATATCAAGAGACCCAGTACTTC
cdr3_aa: CASSPRQRYQETQYF

d_call: -
j_call: TRBJ2-5
v_call: TRBV21-1
clone_size: once
cdr3_nt: TGTGCCATCGAGCGGACTAGCTCAGAGACCCAGTACTTC
cdr3_aa: CAIERTSSETQYF

d_call: TRBD2
j_call: TRBJ2-1
v_call: TRBV18
clone_size: -
cdr3_nt: TGTGCCAGCTCACTGCGCGGGGGATTCAATGAGCAGTTCTTC
cdr3_aa: CASSLRGGFNEQFF

d_call: -
j_call: TRBJ2-3
v_call: TRBV5-1
clone_size: -
cdr3_nt: TGCGCCAGCAGCTTGGGGCAGGGCGCCGGAGATACGCAGTATTTT
cdr3_aa: CASSLGQGAGDTQYF

d_call: -
j_call: TRBJ2-3
v_call: TRBV5-1
clone_size: -
cdr3_nt: TGCGCCAGCAGCTTGGCCCAGGACACAGATACGCAGTATTTT
cdr3_aa: CASSLAQDTDTQYF

d_call: -
j_call: TRBJ1-2
v_call: TRBV9
clone_size: -
cdr3_nt: TGTGCCAGCAGCGTAGCGGGGTCTTCGGGCTACACCTTC
cdr3_aa: CASSVAGSSGYTF

d_call: -
j_call: TRBJ2-1
v_call: TRBV2
clone_size: -
cdr3_nt: TGTGCCAGCAGTGAGCTAACTAGGAACGATGAGCAGTTCTTC
cdr3_aa: CASSELTRNDEQFF

d_call: TRBD1
j_call: TRBJ2-3
v_call: TRBV7-8
clone_size: -
cdr3_nt: TGTGCCAGCAGCCCGACAGGGTCCCGCACAGATACGCAGTATTTT
cdr3_aa: CASSPTGSRTDTQYF

d_call: TRBD2
j_call: TRBJ2-7
v_call: TRBV11-2
clone_size: -
cdr3_nt: TGTGCCAGCAGCTTAGCAGGATGGGGGGGATCCTACGAGCAGTACTTC
cdr3_aa: CASSLAGWGGSYEQYF

d_call: -
j_call: TRBJ2-7
v_call: TRBV2
clone_size: -
cdr3_nt: TGTGCCAGCAGTGAAGCGGAAGCGGCCCTCTCCCGCGAGCAGTACTTC
cdr3_aa: CASSEAEAALSREQYF

d_call: TRBD2
j_call: TRBJ2-3
v_call: TRBV10-2
clone_size: few
cdr3_nt: TGCGCCAGCAGTCAAGGACTAGCGGGGGTACCCACAGATACGCAGTATTTT
cdr3_aa: CASSQGLAGVPTDTQYF

d_call: -
j_call: TRBJ1-6
v_call: TRBV27
clone_size: -
cdr3_nt: TGTGCCAGCAGTTTATCCGTCCGGGCCGTCTATAATTCACCCCTCCACTTT
cdr3_aa: CASSLSVRAVYNSPLHF

d_call: -
j_call: TRBJ1-1
v_call: TRBV7-6
clone_size: -
cdr3_nt: TGTGCCAGCAGCCCGGGGGCGGTTGACACTGAAGCTTTCTTT
cdr3_aa: CASSPGAVDTEAFF

d_call: -
j_call: TRBJ1-2
v_call: TRBV9
clone_size: -
cdr3_nt: TGTGCCAGCAGCGTAGTCGGAGGGGTCTATGGCTACACCTTC
cdr3_aa: CASSVVGGVYGYTF

d_call: -
j_call: TRBJ1-2
v_call: TRBV4-2
clone_size: -
cdr3_nt: TGTGCCAGCAGCCAAGATGAGGATAACTATGGCTACACCTTC
cdr3_aa: CASSQDEDNYGYTF

d_call: -
j_call: TRBJ2-5
v_call: TRBV5-1
clone_size: -
cdr3_nt: TGCGCCAGCGGGGAACCTAGCCTCCTCCAAGAGACCCAGTACTTC
cdr3_aa: CASGEPSLLQETQYF

d_call: -
j_call: TRBJ1-1
v_call: TRBV19
clone_size: -
cdr3_nt: TGTGCCAGTAGGGGATCAGGTAGAAACACTGAAGCTTTCTTT
cdr3_aa: CASRGSGRNTEAFF

d_call: TRBD1
j_call: TRBJ1-2
v_call: TRBV9
clone_size: -
cdr3_nt: TGTGCCAGCAGCGGACAGGGGCGGGCTAACTATGGCTACACCTTC
cdr3_aa: CASSGQGRANYGYTF

d_call: -
j_call: TRBJ1-1
v_call: TRBV7-9
clone_size: once
cdr3_nt: TGTGCCAGCAGCAGAGGACAGCAGAACACTGAAGCTTTCTTT
cdr3_aa: CASSRGQQNTEAFF

d_call: -
j_call: TRBJ2-7
v_call: TRBV14
clone_size: few
cdr3_nt: TGTGCCAGCAGTATCGGCAGGCCCCCCTACGAGCAGTACTTC
cdr3_aa: CASSIGRPPYEQYF

d_call: TRBD2
j_call: TRBJ2-3
v_call: TRBV18
clone_size: once
cdr3_nt: TGTGCCAGCTCACCACTCCCTAGCGGGGCCACAGATACGCAGTATTTT
cdr3_aa: CASSPLPSGATDTQYF

d_call: -
j_call: TRBJ1-2
v_call: TRBV5-6
clone_size: few
cdr3_nt: TGTGCCAGCAGCTTGGGGTTACGGTACTATGGCTACACCTTC
cdr3_aa: CASSLGLRYYGYTF

d_call: -
j_call: TRBJ2-3
v_call: TRBV30
clone_size: -
cdr3_nt: TGTGCCTGGAGGGGATACTGGGGGGCAGATACGCAGTATTTT
cdr3_aa: CAWRGYWGADTQYF

d_call: -
j_call: TRBJ1-2
v_call: TRBV30
clone_size: -
cdr3_nt: TGTGCCTGGAGTGTATTCATGAACTATGGCTACACCTTC
cdr3_aa: CAWSVFMNYGYTF

d_call: -
j_call: TRBJ1-2
v_call: TRBV4-1
clone_size: few
cdr3_nt: TGCGCCAGCAGCCAGGGACTCAGCCTTCTTGGGTATGGCTACACCTTC
cdr3_aa: CASSQGLSLLGYGYTF

d_call: -
j_call: TRBJ2-5
v_call: TRBV7-9
clone_size: -
cdr3_nt: TGTGCCAGCAGCTTCTACTTGGAAGAGACCCAGTACTTC
cdr3_aa: CASSFYLEETQYF

d_call: -
j_call: TRBJ1-3
v_call: TRBV19
clone_size: -
cdr3_nt: TGTGCCAGTAGTAGGCGGGGCAGCACCCTCTCTGGAAACACCATATATTTT
cdr3_aa: CASSRRGSTLSGNTIYF

d_call: -
j_call: TRBJ1-1
v_call: TRBV2
clone_size: once
cdr3_nt: TGTGCCAGCAGTGAAGCGTTCGTCAGAGATCGAGTGTCCACTGAAGCTTTCTTT
cdr3_aa: CASSEAFVRDRVSTEAFF

d_call: -
j_call: TRBJ2-5
v_call: TRBV5-4
clone_size: -
cdr3_nt: TGTGCCAGCAGCTCCGCTTCAACCCCTCAAGAGACCCAGTACTTC
cdr3_aa: CASSSASTPQETQYF